This T cell receptor beta chain came from a study of T cells expressing NK-cell markers. TCRdb re-called the 5' RACE reads; one entry per CDR3 protein, DNA not given. The listing contains around 180,000 distinct CDR3 sequences. The CDR3 loop spans 14 amino acids. CDR1 and CDR2 from the germline V gene are SGHRS and YFSETQ. The V call is TRBV5-1, the J call TRBJ2-7; TCRdb outputs TRBD1, but without DNA this stays unchecked. The sequence was obtained from a man aged 18 to 69 in good health. The material sequenced was blood T cells: a sorted CD56 or NKG2C T cell subset, CD4+ or CD8+ T cells, or bulk PBMC T cells (not recorded which). The CDR3 sequence: CASTWTALSYEQYF.